This T cell receptor (beta chain) comes out of a study of identical twins. Study-wide findings and caveats: With abundant cord blood beta clonotypes, insertions were fewer; memory repertoires showed no such pattern.

There are 14 residues in the CDR3. V lost 4 bases and J 4 bases, leaving 14 bases between the germline ends. Germline values: CDR1 SGDLS, CDR2 YYNGEE. TCRdb reprocessed the 5' RACE reads with MiXCR, giving one entry per CDR3 protein. The table shows about 220,000 distinct CDR3 sequences, with approximately 7.8% occurring only once. In the case of this clonotype: The antigen remains unidentified.

These same records also appear under a second study, on yellow fever vaccine responses in identical twins.

Sequenced sample: CD8+ T cells sorted from blood. The origin of this receptor is a woman in her late teens or twenties in good health. The chain uses TRBV9 and TRBJ1-2; weak D call: TRBD1 (5 bases). CDR3 sequence reads: CASSTAGPAYGYTF. For the CDR3, the DNA is TGTGCCAGCAGCACCGCGGGGCCCGCCTATGGCTACACCTTC.